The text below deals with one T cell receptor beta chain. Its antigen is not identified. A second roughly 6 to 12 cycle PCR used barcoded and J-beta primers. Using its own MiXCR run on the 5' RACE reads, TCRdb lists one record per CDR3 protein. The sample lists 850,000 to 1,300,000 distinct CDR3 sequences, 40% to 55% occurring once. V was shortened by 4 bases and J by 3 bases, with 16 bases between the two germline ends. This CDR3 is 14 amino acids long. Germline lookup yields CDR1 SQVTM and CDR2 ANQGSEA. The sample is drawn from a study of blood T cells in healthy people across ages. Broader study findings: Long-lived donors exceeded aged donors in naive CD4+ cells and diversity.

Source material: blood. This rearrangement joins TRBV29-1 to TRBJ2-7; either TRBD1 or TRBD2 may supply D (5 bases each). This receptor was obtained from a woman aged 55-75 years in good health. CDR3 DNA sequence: TGCAGCGTTGGGGGGATGGCGGACCTCTACGAGCAGTACTTC. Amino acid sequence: CSVGGMADLYEQYF.